This passage covers 27 T cell receptor beta chains from one sample sequenced in a study of blood T cell repertoires in COVID-19. Profiled with immunoSEQ multiplex PCR; TCRdb holds only in-frame clones, not every one. This table has 150,000 to 200,000 clones, over 80% appearing once. The sequenced sample was PBMCs or T cells enriched from blood (not recorded which). The receptors originated from an older woman who had recovered from COVID-19.

The V call is TRBV28, the J call TRBJ1-5, with no clear D. Per the germline V gene, CDR1 is MDHEN and CDR2 is SYDVKM. The CDR3 spans 14 residues. V lost 2 bases and J 1 base, leaving 6 bases between the germline ends. The CDR3 is CASSLEYSNQPQHF. DNA of the CDR3: TGTGCCAGCAGTTTAGAGTACAGCAATCAGCCCCAGCATTTT.

This chain joins TRBV4-1 and TRBJ2-1; a possible D gene is TRBD2 (5 bases). Trimming shortened V by 1 base and J by 7 bases, and 17 bases separated the two germline ends. Looked up from germline, CDR1 is MGHRA and CDR2 is YSYEKL. This CDR3 is built from 16 residues. CDR3 sequence: CASSQVLAVTWNEQFF. The CDR3 DNA follows: TGCGCCAGCAGCCAAGTCCTAGCCGTGACCTGGAATGAGCAGTTCTTC.

The table lists this clone with a few counts. J is TRBJ1-6 and V is TRBV5-5, with TRBD1 as a possible D gene (5 bases). Germline-derived CDR1 and CDR2 are SGHKS and YYEKEE (reference sequence). The CDR3 length is 13 residues. The V end was cut by 4 bases, the J end by 7 bases, with 9 bases between. DNA for the CDR3: TGTGCCAGCAGCGGGGACTGGAATTCACCCCTCCACTTT. Translated, it gives CASSGDWNSPLHF.

The V call is TRBV27, the J call TRBJ1-2; D is uncertain. Germline lookup yields CDR1 MNHEY and CDR2 SMNVEV (reference sequence). The CDR3 is made up of 17 amino acids. V was clipped by 6 bases and J by 6 bases, with 26 bases between them. Here the CDR3 reads CASSHTIRGFIRDGYTF. CDR3 nucleotide sequence: TGTGCCAGCAGCCACACAATCCGGGGTTTCATTCGGGATGGCTACACCTTC.

This CDR3 reads CASSRDSAVGYGYTF. The CDR3 nucleotides read TGTGCCAGCAGCAGGGACAGCGCCGTAGGCTATGGCTACACCTTC. J is TRBJ1-2 and V is TRBV7-8; 7 nucleotides match TRBD1. Per germline, CDR1 SGHVS and CDR2 FQNEAQ. This CDR3 has 15 amino acids. With 5 bases clipped from V and 4 bases from J, the junction kept 10 bases outside the gene matches.

This clone was picked up one time. The rearrangement links TRBV7-8 to TRBJ1-2; D ambiguous. The CDR3 sequence is 15 residues long. The germline gives CDR1 SGHVS, CDR2 FQNEAQ. The V end lost 4 bases, the J end lost 7 bases, and 19 bases lay between the germline ends. CDR3 DNA sequence: TGTGCCAGCAGCTCCCGACTTCCCCACCAAATTGGCTACACCTTC. Its translation: CASSSRLPHQIGYTF.

CDR3 nucleotides: TGTGCCTGGAGCAGGGGGCCGGGGGAAAAACTGTTTTTT. It translates to CAWSRGPGEKLFF. The chain recombines TRBV30 with TRBJ1-4; 8 nucleotides align to TRBD1. The germline V gene encodes CDR1 GTSNPN and CDR2 SVGIG (reference sequence). This CDR3 is built from 13 residues. V lost 3 bases to trimming and J lost 8 bases; unmatched junction nucleotides: 5.

This clone was detected only a few times. This chain uses TRBV28 with TRBJ2-7; D is perhaps TRBD2 (5 bases). The CDR3 consists of 14 residues. V gave up 1 base and J gave up 6 bases, with 13 bases separating them. From germline, CDR1 is MDHEN and CDR2 SYDVKM. CDR3 region: CASSLFGVEGEQYF. CDR3 nucleotide sequence: TGTGCCAGCAGTTTATTTGGGGTAGAGGGCGAGCAGTACTTC.

The rearrangement links TRBV2 to TRBJ2-1; TRBD2 aligns across 11 bases. Germline-derived CDR1 and CDR2 are SNHLY and FYNNEI. This CDR3 has 15 residues. J gave up 7 bases and V 8 bases, and 10 bases lay outside the gene matches. The CDR3 region is CASRQLAGVGNEQFF. DNA for the CDR3: TGTGCCAGCCGTCAACTAGCGGGAGTAGGTAATGAGCAGTTCTTC.

The sample holds a few counts of this clone. This chain connects TRBV19 to TRBJ1-3, with 8 bases aligning to TRBD1. The germline V gene encodes CDR1 LNHDA and CDR2 SQIVND (reference sequence). The CDR3 covers 15 residues. V was pared by 6 bases and J by 0 bases, with 4 bases of the junction left unmatched. The CDR3 DNA reads as TGTGCCAGTAGGAAAGACAGGGGCTCTGGAAACACCATATATTTT. This translates into CASRKDRGSGNTIYF.

V usage is TRBV28 and J usage is TRBJ2-3; 10 bases align to TRBD2. Trimming took 6 bases from V and 10 from J; bases not matched to a gene: 10. This CDR3 is 14 amino acids long. The V gene's germline CDR1 is MDHEN and CDR2 SYDVKM. CDR3 DNA sequence: TGTGCCAGCAGCCTGGGGACTAGCGTGGTTTCGCAGTATTTT. Its protein product is CASSLGTSVVSQYF.

This chain joins TRBV23-1 and TRBJ1-5; 7 bases are shared with TRBD1. TRBV23-1 is designated an ORF whose function remains uncertain. The CDR3 totals 20 residues. V was pared by 0 bases and J by 0 bases, with 14 bases of the junction left unmatched. The CDR3 spells CASSQSEGTVMTLSNQPQHF. In DNA form, the CDR3 reads TGCGCCAGCAGTCAATCCGAGGGGACAGTAATGACCCTTAGCAATCAGCCCCAGCATTTT.

The chain has TRBV28 and TRBJ2-3; D possibly corresponds to TRBD1 (6 bases). CDR3 length: 14 amino acids. Trimming shortened V by 6 bases and J by 6 bases, and 16 bases separated the two germline ends. CDR1 and CDR2 (germline): MDHEN, SYDVKM. The chain's CDR3 is CASSWGTSGDTQYF. CDR3 bases: TGTGCCAGCAGCTGGGGGACATCGGGGGATACGCAGTATTTT.

In its sample, this clone was seen a few times. This sequence joins TRBV5-1 and TRBJ2-1; D is perhaps TRBD2 (6 bases). This CDR3 is built from 17 residues. Looked up from germline, CDR1 is SGHRS and CDR2 is YFSETQ. Trimming shortened V by 4 bases and J by 5 bases, and 22 bases separated the two germline ends. CDR3 loop: CASSRPALAENNNEQFF. The CDR3 bases are TGCGCCAGCAGCCGACCCGCGTTAGCGGAGAATAACAATGAGCAGTTCTTC.

The chain carries TRBV19 and TRBJ1-1, with a tentative D call TRBD1 (6 bases). Germline CDR1 is LNHDA and CDR2 is SQIVND (reference sequence). V was pared by 6 bases and J by 5 bases, with 16 bases between. The CDR3 is made up of 14 amino acids. CDR3 in DNA: TGTGCCAGTAGCCAAGGGGGGGGGAGTACTGAAGCTTTCTTT. Protein product: CASSQGGGSTEAFF.

The V call is TRBV28, the J call TRBJ1-3; D is uncertain. This CDR3 is built from 12 residues. Germline V gives CDR1 MDHEN, CDR2 SYDVKM. The ends were cut back, 8 bases at V and 0 bases at J, with 5 bases in the middle. The CDR3, as DNA: TGTGCCAGCTGGAGCTCTGGAAACACCATATATTTT. Protein product: CASWSSGNTIYF.

V and J are TRBV2 and TRBJ1-4; the match to TRBD1 covers 10 bases. The CDR3 covers 16 residues. Germline lookup yields CDR1 SNHLY and CDR2 FYNNEI. With 4 bases clipped from V and 4 bases from J, the junction kept 6 bases outside the gene matches. Here the CDR3 reads CASSVPGTGDNEKLFF. The CDR3 DNA is TGTGCCAGCAGTGTCCCTGGGACAGGGGATAATGAAAAACTGTTTTTT.

The chain is built from TRBV6-6 and TRBJ1-2, with TRBD1 matching 9 bases. CDR3 length: 13 residues. Germline CDR1 MNHNY, CDR2 SVGAGI (reference sequence). J was trimmed by 4 bases and V by 6 bases; bases with no gene match: 3. CDR3 sequence: CASSPDRGYGYTF. CDR3 sequence (DNA): TGTGCCAGCAGCCCGGACAGGGGCTATGGCTACACCTTC.

This clone came up a few times. The chain's CDR3 is CASRLAGEYNEQFF. The CDR3 DNA is TGTGCCAGCAGATTAGCGGGAGAGTACAATGAGCAGTTCTTC. This chain joins TRBV6-5 and TRBJ2-1; 9 bases line up with TRBD2. The length of the CDR3 is 14 residues. The J segment lost 4 bases and the V segment lost 6 bases, leaving 4 bases of the junction unmatched. Germline assignment: CDR1 MNHEY and CDR2 SVGAGI.

This chain connects TRBV15 to TRBJ1-1, with D uncertain. V was pared by 0 bases and J by 5 bases, with 13 bases between. Germline V gene sequence: CDR1 LNHNV, CDR2 YYDKDF (reference sequence). The CDR3 has 15 residues. The DNA of the CDR3 is TGTGCCACCAGCAGAGATGGAGGAGTTGGGACTGAAGCTTTCTTT. It specifies CATSRDGGVGTEAFF.

CDR3 amino acids: CASSPEHYLGYNEQFF. CDR3 nucleotides: TGTGCCAGCAGCCCCGAACACTACCTAGGCTACAATGAGCAGTTCTTC. J is TRBJ2-1 and V is TRBV7-6, with D hard to call. Trimming pared 5 bases from V and 3 bases from J, leaving 17 bases between. CDR1 is SGHVS, CDR2 FNYEAQ, per germline. The CDR3 extends over 16 amino acids.

In DNA form, the CDR3 reads TGTGCCAGCTCTCCCGGGACAGGGGATGAAAAACTGTTTTTT. Its protein product is CASSPGTGDEKLFF. The chain links TRBV18 to TRBJ1-4; 10 bases are shared with TRBD1. The CDR3 has 14 residues. Germline-derived CDR1 and CDR2 are KGHSH and LQKENI. The V and J ends lost 6 bases and 6 bases, in that order; junction bases with no gene match: 4.

This chain uses TRBV19 with TRBJ2-7; 7 nucleotides align to TRBD1. The V gene end was trimmed by 5 bases and the J gene end by 2 bases; junction bases not matched to a gene: 6. Germline V gives CDR1 LNHDA, CDR2 SQIVND (reference sequence). The CDR3 is 14 residues long. This CDR3 is CASSPRQGTYEQYF. The CDR3 nucleotides read TGTGCCAGTAGTCCACGACAGGGTACCTACGAGCAGTACTTC.

The CDR3 bases are TGCGCCAGCAGTGTCCCCAGGGAGGTTAACTATGGCTACACCTTC. This translates into CASSVPREVNYGYTF. The gene calls are TRBV10-1 and TRBJ1-2, with a weak D call TRBD1 (5 bases). Trimming left V 4 bases short and J 1 base short, with 13 bases between. Germline assignment: CDR1 WNHNN and CDR2 SYGVQD (reference sequence). The CDR3 totals 15 residues.

The genes are TRBV9 and TRBJ2-2; TRBD1 might be the D (6 bases). The V end lost 4 bases, the J end lost 0 bases, and 10 bases lay between the germline ends. Germline V gives CDR1 SGDLS, CDR2 YYNGEE. This CDR3 has 15 amino acids. The CDR3 bases are TGTGCCAGCAGCCCACGACAGGCGAACACCGGGGAGCTGTTTTTT. This translates into CASSPRQANTGELFF.

V usage is TRBV7-9 and J usage is TRBJ2-1, with 10 nucleotides matching TRBD2. The V segment lost 5 bases and the J segment 0 bases; nucleotides outside the gene matches: 13. This CDR3 is built from 19 residues. Germline V gene lookup returns CDR1 SEHNR and CDR2 FQNEAQ (reference sequence). As DNA, the CDR3 is TGTGCCAGCAGCAACCCTAGCGGGGGCCTTGATAGCTCCTACAATGAGCAGTTCTTC. Translated: CASSNPSGGLDSSYNEQFF.

In DNA, the CDR3 is TGTGCCAGCTCACCCAATCTGCTGGGGGGGGCAGGCACTGAAGCTTTCTTT. Its translation: CASSPNLLGGAGTEAFF. The genes are TRBV18 and TRBJ1-1, with a tentative D call TRBD1 (6 bases). V was clipped by 3 bases and J by 4 bases, with 21 bases between them. CDR1 KGHSH and CDR2 LQKENI come from the germline V gene. The CDR3 contains 17 residues. The full variable domain, with the rest looked up from reference TRBV18 and TRBJ1-1, is NAGVMQNPRHLVRRRGQEARLRCSPMKGHSHVYWYRQLPEEGLKFMVYLQKENIIDESGMPKERFSAEFPKEGPSILRIQQVVRGDSAAYFCASSPNLLGGAGTEAFFGQGTRLTVV.